These 28 T cell receptor beta chains were all obtained from the same sample, sequenced in a study of shared clonotypes between healthy human individuals (dated by TCRdb to 2018 to 2020). The library relied on the immunoSEQ multiplex PCR assay. TCRdb provides this immuneACCESS table in a form limited to in-frame rearrangements. Some clones are lacking; in checked studies, under half of them reflect an unresolved V gene, and why the rest are absent is not known. The sample contains approximately 980,000 clones, about 80% of them found a single time. The leading ten clones occupy over 1.3% of the sample. Sequencing was done on a sample of memory CD4+ T cells sorted from blood. The cell subset or site tag for this specimen amounts to: CD45RA-negative fraction. The receptors here all came from a man between 18 and 35 years old in good health.

This clone turned up a few times. CDR3 in amino acids: CATSRVAGTQETQYF. CDR3 nucleotides: TGTGCCACCAGCAGAGTGGCAGGGACCCAAGAGACCCAGTACTTC. The rearrangement links TRBV15 to TRBJ2-5; perhaps D is TRBD1 or TRBD2 (5 bases each). CDR3 length equals 15 residues. Germline V CDR1 and CDR2: LNHNV, YYDKDF (reference sequence). V dropped 1 base and J dropped 1 base, with 10 bases sitting between them.

Remarks on this clone: One junction end disagrees with the germline gene, perhaps due to a read error. Other DNA sequences within the sample encode an identical CDR3. J is TRBJ1-4 and V is TRBV30; the match to TRBD1 covers 7 bases. Germline assignment: CDR1 GTSNPN and CDR2 SVGIG (reference sequence). CDR3 length equals 15 residues. The CDR3 coding sequence is TGTGCCTGGTCTCCCGCGACAGGGAGAAGTGAAAAGCTGTTTTTT. This encodes CAWSPATGRSEKLFF.

This chain joins TRBV10-1 and TRBJ2-5, with unresolved D. The J call is doubtful: the DNA matches TRBJ2-7 better. Germline V gives CDR1 WNHNN, CDR2 SYGVQD (reference sequence). The CDR3 covers 14 residues. CDR3 sequence (DNA): TGCGCCAGCAGTGACACTTCCTCTAGAACCGAGCAGTACTTC. Protein product: CASSDTSSRTEQYF.

The table lists this clone with many counts. The chain combines TRBV5-8 with TRBJ2-7; D is perhaps TRBD2 (6 bases). Germline-derived CDR1 and CDR2 are SGHTS and YDEGEE. V lost 5 bases and J lost 2, with 14 bases in between. The CDR3 has 14 amino acids. CDR3 nucleotides: TGTGCCAGCAGAACCGGGACTGACGCCTACGAGCAGTACTTC. Protein sequence: CASRTGTDAYEQYF. Full variable domain (remainder filled in from reference TRBV5-8 and TRBJ2-7): EAGVTQSPTHLIKTRGQQATLRCSPISGHTSVYWYQQALGLGLQFLLWYDEGEERNRGNFPPRFSGRQFPNYSSELNVNALELEDSALYLCASRTGTDAYEQYFGPGTRLTVT.

This clone was seen a handful of times. The chain links TRBV27 to TRBJ1-5; possibly TRBD1 for D (5 bases). Germline values: CDR1 MNHEY, CDR2 SMNVEV (reference sequence). The CDR3 totals 14 residues. V was pared by 5 bases and J by 1 base, with 9 bases between. The CDR3 region has the DNA TGTGCCAGCAGTGGGGGGGGGAGCAATCAGCCCCAGCATTTT. This codes for CASSGGGSNQPQHF.

The rearrangement uses TRBV11-2 and TRBJ2-7; 8 positions agree with TRBD1. Germline V lookup: CDR1 SGHAT, CDR2 FQNNGV. V dropped 5 bases and J dropped 3; count of bases not matched to a gene: 9. The CDR3 spans 15 residues. The CDR3 protein is CASSLGTGIRYEQYF. The CDR3 DNA follows: TGTGCCAGCAGCCTTGGGACAGGTATTCGCTACGAGCAGTACTTC.

V gene TRBV10-3 combines with J gene TRBJ1-5, with D hard to call. The V gene's germline CDR1 is ENHRY and CDR2 SYGVKD. The length of the CDR3 is 15 residues. V was trimmed by 3 bases and J by 0 bases, leaving 9 bases between them. CDR3 nucleotides: TGTGCCATCAGTGAAGGATCGGCTAGCAATCAGCCCCAGCATTTT. It specifies CAISEGSASNQPQHF.

This sequence joins TRBV25-1 and TRBJ1-2, with 10 bases matching TRBD1. The CDR3 covers 15 residues. The trim removed 2 bases at V and 6 bases at J, leaving 6 bases unmatched. Germline-derived CDR1 and CDR2 are MGHDK and SYGVNS. CDR3 in amino acids: CASSEVGGTGDGYTF. CDR3 bases: TGTGCCAGCAGTGAAGTGGGGGGGACAGGGGATGGCTACACCTTC.

This chain connects TRBV13 to TRBJ1-3; D is ambiguous. V was clipped by 5 bases and J by 1 base, with 15 bases between them. The CDR3 spans 16 residues. CDR1 and CDR2 (germline): PRHDT, FYEKMQ (reference sequence). CDR3: CASSPTGAISGNTIYF. As DNA, the CDR3 is TGTGCCAGCAGCCCCACGGGAGCGATATCTGGAAACACCATATATTTT. Full variable domain (outside the CDR3, taken from reference TRBV13 and TRBJ1-3): AAGVIQSPRHLIKEKRETATLKCYPIPRHDTVYWYQQGPGQDPQFLISFYEKMQSDKGSIPDRFSAQQFSDYHSELNMSSLELGDSALYFCASSPTGAISGNTIYFGEGSWLTVV.

This clone is a singleton in its sample. This rearrangement joins TRBV10-3 to TRBJ1-1; TRBD1 is a possible D gene (5 bases). The CDR3 runs to 13 residues. Germline CDR1 ENHRY, CDR2 SYGVKD. V was pared by 10 bases and J by 0 bases, with 12 bases between. The CDR3 sequence is CATGRGLNTEAFF. DNA of the CDR3: TGTGCCACCGGAAGGGGATTGAACACTGAAGCTTTCTTT.

About this clone: Relative to the germline gene, one junction end is altered; a read error may explain this. This chain joins TRBV28 and TRBJ1-2; D uncertain. This CDR3 contains 11 residues. CDR1 MDHEN and CDR2 SYDVKM come from the germline V gene. CDR3 nucleotides: TGTGCCAGCAGTTTGGCAGATAGGATAGCCTTC. Amino acids: CASSLADRIAF.

This clone came up once. The chain is built from TRBV9 and TRBJ2-6; possible D gene TRBD1, 5 bases. Germline assignment: CDR1 SGDLS and CDR2 YYNGEE. This CDR3 has 19 residues. Trimming removed 0 bases at V and 0 bases at J, with 16 bases between. The CDR3 DNA reads TGTGCCAGCAGCGTAGCTGGGGTAGGGGCCGGCTCTGGGGCCAACGTCCTGACTTTC. Its translation is CASSVAGVGAGSGANVLTF.

The genes are TRBV28 and TRBJ1-6, with 9 bases aligning to TRBD1. This CDR3 comprises 15 residues. The ends lost 6 bases at V and 5 bases at J; junction bases unmatched: 5. CDR1 is MDHEN and CDR2 is SYDVKM in the germline V gene. CDR3 protein: CASRGDRVHNSPLHF. In DNA, the CDR3 is TGTGCCAGCAGGGGGGACAGGGTTCATAATTCACCCCTCCACTTT.

Here the CDR3 DNA reads TGTGCCAGCTCCGGCGGGACTAGCGGTTACAATGAGCAGTTCTTC. Translated, it gives CASSGGTSGYNEQFF. The chain is built from TRBV6-4 and TRBJ2-1, with TRBD2 matching over 11 bases. Germline loops: CDR1 MRHNA, CDR2 SNTAGT. CDR3 length equals 15 residues. V shed 8 bases, J shed 4 bases, and the junction held 7 bases outside the gene matches.

This clone showed up just a few times. The chain employs TRBV11-2 and TRBJ1-1; D gene uncertain. The CDR3 spans 14 residues. Trimming pared 3 bases from V and 5 bases from J, leaving 13 bases between. From germline, CDR1 is SGHAT and CDR2 FQNNGV. CDR3 DNA sequence: TGTGCCAGCAGCTTGTCCCACCTAACTACTGAAGCTTTCTTT. It codes for CASSLSHLTTEAFF.

The chain links TRBV9 to TRBJ2-1; no reliable D call. The CDR3 is made up of 17 amino acids. Looked up from germline, CDR1 is SGDLS and CDR2 is YYNGEE. Trimming pared 0 bases from V and 5 bases from J, leaving 18 bases between. The CDR3 DNA sequence: TGTGCCAGCAGCGTAGAGGAAGGGAAAGGCACACACAATGAGCAGTTCTTC. This translates into CASSVEEGKGTHNEQFF.

The gene calls are TRBV6-6 and TRBJ1-2; a possible D gene is TRBD1 (6 bases). Germline V CDR1 and CDR2: MNHNY, SVGAGI (reference sequence). The CDR3 runs 13 residues. The V and J ends lost 4 bases and 6 bases respectively, with 12 bases between them. In DNA form, the CDR3 reads TGTGCCAGCAGTTCAGGGACAAAAAATGGCTACACCTTC. Its protein is CASSSGTKNGYTF.

This clone was seen just once. The chain uses TRBV28 and TRBJ1-4, with D possibly being TRBD1 (5 bases). The germline V and J ends were trimmed by 7 bases and 4 bases, with 13 bases remaining between them. The CDR3 totals 14 residues. CDR1 MDHEN and CDR2 SYDVKM come from the germline V gene. DNA of the CDR3: TGTGCCAGCATCGGAGGACAAATTAATGAAAAACTGTTTTTT. Translated, it gives CASIGGQINEKLFF.

V and J are TRBV27 and TRBJ1-2; tentative D call: TRBD1 (6 bases). This CDR3 has 14 amino acids. The V gene's germline CDR1 is MNHEY and CDR2 SMNVEV (reference sequence). The germline V and J ends were trimmed by 10 bases and 2 bases, with 17 bases remaining between them. The CDR3 sequence is CATSRSGVNYGYTF. The CDR3 nucleotides read TGTGCCACGAGCCGTTCAGGGGTGAACTATGGCTACACCTTC.

The rearrangement links TRBV5-4 to TRBJ2-7, with TRBD1 matching 11 bases. Germline lookup yields CDR1 SGHNT and CDR2 YYREEE (reference sequence). The V and J ends lost 4 bases and 7 bases, in that order; junction bases with no gene match: 7. This CDR3 has 14 amino acids. CDR3 loop: CASSQDRGRLEQYF. CDR3 bases: TGTGCCAGCAGCCAGGACAGGGGGCGATTAGAGCAGTACTTC.

To note about this clone: The sample has other DNA sequences that encode this CDR3 too. The chain combines TRBV28 with TRBJ2-7; TRBD2 might be the D (5 bases). Germline CDR1 MDHEN, CDR2 SYDVKM. The germline V and J ends were trimmed by 2 bases and 2 bases, with 7 bases remaining between them. This CDR3 comprises 13 residues. CDR3 residues: CASSLGSAYEQYF. For the CDR3, the DNA is TGTGCCAGCAGTTTAGGTAGCGCCTACGAGCAGTACTTC.

V gene TRBV5-5 combines with J gene TRBJ2-2; D not certain. CDR1 and CDR2 from the germline V gene are SGHKS and YYEKEE (reference sequence). The length of the CDR3 is 17 residues. Trimming removed 0 bases at V and 1 base at J, with 13 bases between. CDR3 loop: CASSLGPLFENTGELFF. CDR3 DNA: TGTGCCAGCAGCTTGGGACCTCTATTCGAGAACACCGGGGAGCTGTTTTTT.

The chain has TRBV29-1 and TRBJ2-7, with a weak D call TRBD2 (7 bases). The CDR3 has 12 amino acids. Trimming pared 3 bases from V and 7 bases from J, leaving 13 bases between. CDR1 is SQVTM and CDR2 is ANQGSEA in the germline V gene. CDR3 region: CSVEEGRGEQYF. CDR3 DNA: TGCAGCGTTGAGGAGGGGAGGGGGGAGCAGTACTTC.

This chain links TRBV6-5 with TRBJ2-1; D perhaps matches TRBD2 (5 bases). The length of the CDR3 is 14 residues. Looked up from germline, CDR1 is MNHEY and CDR2 is SVGAGI. The V end lost 4 bases, the J end lost 4 bases, and 11 bases lay between the germline ends. CDR3 coding DNA: TGTGCCAGCAGTTCCGGAGGAGGTTACAATGAGCAGTTCTTC. The encoded protein is CASSSGGGYNEQFF.

The chain uses TRBV27 and TRBJ2-7; 13 positions agree with TRBD2. The CDR3 loop spans 18 amino acids. Trimming took 5 bases from V and 0 from J; bases not matched to a gene: 10. Per the germline V gene, CDR1 is MNHEY and CDR2 is SMNVEV (reference sequence). This CDR3 reads CASSPRLAGGLFSYEQYF. CDR3 coding DNA: TGTGCCAGCAGTCCCCGACTAGCGGGAGGCTTATTCTCCTACGAGCAGTACTTC.

This chain connects TRBV7-9 to TRBJ2-7; 8 bases are shared with TRBD1. The CDR3 covers 15 residues. The junction had 6 bases not matched to a gene; V was cut back by 5 bases and J by 0 bases. CDR1 is SEHNR, CDR2 FQNEAQ, per germline (reference sequence). The CDR3 sequence: CASSTRQGLSYEQYF. The CDR3 DNA follows: TGTGCCAGCAGCACGCGACAGGGGCTCTCCTACGAGCAGTACTTC.

The chain links TRBV5-1 to TRBJ2-3; 7 nucleotides align to TRBD2. V dropped 0 bases and J dropped 3; count of bases not matched to a gene: 4. The CDR3 spans 15 residues. In germline, CDR1 is SGHRS, CDR2 YFSETQ. The CDR3: CASSLEGLVTDTQYF. Here the CDR3 DNA reads TGCGCCAGCAGCTTGGAAGGACTAGTAACAGATACGCAGTATTTT.

This clone has only a few counts. This chain links TRBV6-5 with TRBJ1-4; D gene ambiguous. Germline CDR1 reads MNHEY; CDR2 reads SVGAGI. The V end was cut by 7 bases, the J end by 7 bases, with 16 bases between. This CDR3 contains 14 residues. The chain's CDR3 is CASTQRAGGEKLFF. The CDR3 DNA reads as TGTGCCAGCACCCAGAGGGCAGGAGGTGAAAAACTGTTTTTT.